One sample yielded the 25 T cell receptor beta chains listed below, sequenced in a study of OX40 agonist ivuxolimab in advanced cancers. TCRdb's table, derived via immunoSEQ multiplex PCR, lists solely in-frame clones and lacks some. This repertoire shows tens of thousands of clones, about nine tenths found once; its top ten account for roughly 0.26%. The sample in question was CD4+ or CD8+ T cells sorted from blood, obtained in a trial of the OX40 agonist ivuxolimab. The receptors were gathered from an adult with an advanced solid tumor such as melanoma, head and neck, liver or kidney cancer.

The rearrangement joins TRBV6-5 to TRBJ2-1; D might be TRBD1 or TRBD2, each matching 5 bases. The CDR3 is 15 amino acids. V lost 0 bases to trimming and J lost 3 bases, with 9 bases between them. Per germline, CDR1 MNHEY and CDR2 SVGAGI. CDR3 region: CASSYSSGHYNEQFF. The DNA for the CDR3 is TGTGCCAGCAGTTACTCGAGCGGACACTACAATGAGCAGTTCTTC.

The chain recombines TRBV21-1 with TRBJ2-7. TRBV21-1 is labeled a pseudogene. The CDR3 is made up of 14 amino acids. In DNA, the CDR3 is TGTGCCAGCAGCAAAGTACCCCGAAGGGACGAGCAGTACTTC. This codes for CASSKVPRRDEQYF.

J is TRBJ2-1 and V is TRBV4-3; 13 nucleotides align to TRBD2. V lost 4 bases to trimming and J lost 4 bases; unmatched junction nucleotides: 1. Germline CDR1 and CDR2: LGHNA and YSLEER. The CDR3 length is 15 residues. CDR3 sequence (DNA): TGCGCCAGCAGCCGGGGACTAGCGGGGTACAATGAGCAGTTCTTC. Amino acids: CASSRGLAGYNEQFF.

CDR3 sequence: CASSWDERGGELFF. CDR3 bases: TGCGCCAGCAGCTGGGACGAACGGGGCGGGGAGCTGTTTTTT. This rearrangement joins TRBV5-1 to TRBJ2-2; D possibly matches TRBD1 or TRBD2 (5 bases each). This CDR3 has 14 residues. Trimming removed 3 bases at V and 7 bases at J, with 13 bases between. The germline gives CDR1 SGHRS, CDR2 YFSETQ. The full variable domain, rest sourced from reference TRBV5-1 and TRBJ2-2, is KAGVTQTPRYLIKTRGQQVTLSCSPISGHRSVSWYQQTPGQGLQFLFEYFSETQRNKGNFPGRFSGRQFSNSRSEMNVSTLELGDSALYLCASSWDERGGELFFGEGSRLTVL.

The CDR3 region is CASSRPVEETQYF. The CDR3 nucleotides are TGTGCCAGCAGTCGACCGGTAGAAGAGACCCAGTACTTC. The V call is TRBV28, the J call TRBJ2-5, with D unclear. The V end lost 5 bases, the J end lost 3 bases, and 10 bases lay between the germline ends. This CDR3 has 13 residues. The germline CDR1 and CDR2 sequences are MDHEN and SYDVKM. Filled out from reference TRBV28 and TRBJ2-5, the complete variable domain reads DVKVTQSSRYLVKRTGEKVFLECVQDMDHENMFWYRQDPGLGLRLIYFSYDVKMKEKGDIPEGYSVSREKKERFSLILESASTNQTSMYLCASSRPVEETQYFGPGTRLLVL.

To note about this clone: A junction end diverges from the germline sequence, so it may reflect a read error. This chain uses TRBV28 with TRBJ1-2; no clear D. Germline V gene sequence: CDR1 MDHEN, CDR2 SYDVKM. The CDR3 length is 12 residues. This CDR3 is CVSSPSEYGYTF. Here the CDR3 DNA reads TGTGTCAGCAGCCCCTCCGAGTATGGCTACACCTTC.

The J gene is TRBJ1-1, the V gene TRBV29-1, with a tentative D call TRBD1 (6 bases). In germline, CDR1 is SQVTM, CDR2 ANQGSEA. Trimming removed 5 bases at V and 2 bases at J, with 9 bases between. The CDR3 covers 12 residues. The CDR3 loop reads CSVKQGNTEAFF. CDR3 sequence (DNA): TGCAGCGTTAAACAGGGAAACACTGAAGCTTTCTTT.

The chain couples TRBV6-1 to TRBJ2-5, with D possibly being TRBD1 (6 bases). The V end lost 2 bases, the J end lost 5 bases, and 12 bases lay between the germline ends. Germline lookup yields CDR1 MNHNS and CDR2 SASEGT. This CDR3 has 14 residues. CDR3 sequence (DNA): TGTGCCAGCAGTGAAATAGAAAGGGGGGAGACCCAGTACTTC. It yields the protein CASSEIERGETQYF.

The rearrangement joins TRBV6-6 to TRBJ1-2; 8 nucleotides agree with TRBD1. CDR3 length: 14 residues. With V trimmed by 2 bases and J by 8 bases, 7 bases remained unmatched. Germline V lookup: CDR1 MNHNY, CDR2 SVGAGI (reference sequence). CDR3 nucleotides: TGTGCCAGCAGTTACACCCAGGGGGCTGGAGGCTACACCTTC. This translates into CASSYTQGAGGYTF.

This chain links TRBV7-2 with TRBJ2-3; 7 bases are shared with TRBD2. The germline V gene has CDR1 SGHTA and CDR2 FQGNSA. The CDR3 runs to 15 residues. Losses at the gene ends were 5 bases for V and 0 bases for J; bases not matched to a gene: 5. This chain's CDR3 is CASSHSGPSTDTQYF. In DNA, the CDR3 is TGTGCCAGCAGCCATAGCGGGCCTAGCACAGATACGCAGTATTTT.

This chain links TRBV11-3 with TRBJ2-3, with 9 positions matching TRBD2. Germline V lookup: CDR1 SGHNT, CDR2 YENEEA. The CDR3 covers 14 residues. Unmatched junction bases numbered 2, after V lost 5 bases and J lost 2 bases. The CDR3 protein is CASSIAGDTDTQYF. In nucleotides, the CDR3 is TGTGCCAGCAGCATAGCGGGAGACACAGATACGCAGTATTTT.

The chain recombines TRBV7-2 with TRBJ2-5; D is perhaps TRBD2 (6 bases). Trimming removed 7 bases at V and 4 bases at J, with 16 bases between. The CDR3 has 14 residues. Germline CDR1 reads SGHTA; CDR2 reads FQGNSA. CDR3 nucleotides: TGTGCCAGCAAACCGATGGGGGGATCAGAGACCCAGTACTTC. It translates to CASKPMGGSETQYF.

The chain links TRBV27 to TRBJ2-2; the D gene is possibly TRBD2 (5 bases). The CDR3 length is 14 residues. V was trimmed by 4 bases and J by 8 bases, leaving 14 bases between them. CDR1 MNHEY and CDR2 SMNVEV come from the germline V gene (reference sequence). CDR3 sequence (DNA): TGTGCCAGCAGTTACCGCCGGGGTTATGGGGAGCTGTTTTTT. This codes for CASSYRRGYGELFF.

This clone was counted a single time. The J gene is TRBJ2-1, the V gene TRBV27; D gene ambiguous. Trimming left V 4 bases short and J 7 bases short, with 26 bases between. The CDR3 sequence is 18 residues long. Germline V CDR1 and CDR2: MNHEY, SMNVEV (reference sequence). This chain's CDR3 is CASSYVQLLYNGMNEQFF. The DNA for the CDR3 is TGTGCCAGCAGTTACGTCCAACTACTTTACAATGGGATGAATGAGCAGTTCTTC.

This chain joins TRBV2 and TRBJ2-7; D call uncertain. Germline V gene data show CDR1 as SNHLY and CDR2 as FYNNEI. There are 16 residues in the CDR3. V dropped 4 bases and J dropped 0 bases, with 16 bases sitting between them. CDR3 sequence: CASSGAPRGGSYEQYF. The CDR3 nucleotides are TGTGCCAGCAGTGGCGCCCCCCGCGGCGGCTCCTACGAGCAGTACTTC.

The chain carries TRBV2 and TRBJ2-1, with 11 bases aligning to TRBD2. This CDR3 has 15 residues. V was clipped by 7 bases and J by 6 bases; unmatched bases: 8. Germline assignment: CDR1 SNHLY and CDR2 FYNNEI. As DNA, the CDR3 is TGTGCCAGCAACCCACTAGCGGGAGTCGTCAATGAGCAGTTCTTC. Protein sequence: CASNPLAGVVNEQFF. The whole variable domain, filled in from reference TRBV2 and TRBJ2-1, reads EPEVTQTPSHQVTQMGQEVILRCVPISNHLYFYWYRQILGQKVEFLVSFYNNEISEKSEIFDDQFSVERPDGSNFTLKIRSTKLEDSAMYFCASNPLAGVVNEQFFGPGTRLTVL.

The CDR3 sequence: CASSPGSNYGYTF. CDR3 nucleotide sequence: TGTGCCAGCAGTCCAGGTTCCAACTATGGCTACACCTTC. The V call is TRBV6-6, the J call TRBJ1-2; D uncertain. The CDR3 consists of 13 residues. Trimming cost V 5 bases and J 2 bases, with 9 bases left between them. The germline gives CDR1 MNHNY, CDR2 SVGAGI (reference sequence).

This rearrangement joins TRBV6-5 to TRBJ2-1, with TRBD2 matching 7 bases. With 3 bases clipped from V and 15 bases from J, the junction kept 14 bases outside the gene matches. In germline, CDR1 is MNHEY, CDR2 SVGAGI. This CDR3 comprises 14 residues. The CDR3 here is CASSYQLGGSPRFF. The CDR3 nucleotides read TGTGCCAGCAGTTATCAGTTGGGCGGGAGCCCACGGTTCTTC.

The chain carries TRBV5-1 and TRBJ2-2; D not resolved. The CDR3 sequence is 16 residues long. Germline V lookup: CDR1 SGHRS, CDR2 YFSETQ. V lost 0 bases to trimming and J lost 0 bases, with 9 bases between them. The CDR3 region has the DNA TGCGCCAGCAGCTTGGTCGGCACATCGAACACCGGGGAGCTGTTTTTT. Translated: CASSLVGTSNTGELFF.

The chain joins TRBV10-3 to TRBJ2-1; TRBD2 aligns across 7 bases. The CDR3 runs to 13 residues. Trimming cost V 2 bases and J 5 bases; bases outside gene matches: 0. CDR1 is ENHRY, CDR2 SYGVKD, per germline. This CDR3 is CAISEGRDNEQFF. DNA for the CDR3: TGTGCCATCAGTGAGGGGAGGGACAATGAGCAGTTCTTC.

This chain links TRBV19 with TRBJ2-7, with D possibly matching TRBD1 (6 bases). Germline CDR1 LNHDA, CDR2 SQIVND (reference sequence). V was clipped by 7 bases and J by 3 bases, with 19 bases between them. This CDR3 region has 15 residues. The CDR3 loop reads CASTQSGKGDYEQYF. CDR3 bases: TGTGCCAGTACACAATCAGGGAAGGGGGACTACGAGCAGTACTTC.

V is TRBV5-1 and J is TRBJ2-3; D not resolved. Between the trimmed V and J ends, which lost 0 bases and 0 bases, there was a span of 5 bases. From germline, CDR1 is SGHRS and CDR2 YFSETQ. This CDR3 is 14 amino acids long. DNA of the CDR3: TGCGCCAGCAGCTTGGCTTCAAGCACAGATACGCAGTATTTT. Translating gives CASSLASSTDTQYF.

The CDR3 coding sequence is TGTGCCATCAGTTCAAGCCAGGGGGACTATGGCTACACCTTC. Translating gives CAISSSQGDYGYTF. The chain joins TRBV10-3 to TRBJ1-2; 7 bases are shared with TRBD1. Looked up from germline, CDR1 is ENHRY and CDR2 is SYGVKD. The CDR3 loop spans 14 amino acids. V trimming: 5 bases; J trimming: 3 bases; junction bases outside the gene matches: 6.

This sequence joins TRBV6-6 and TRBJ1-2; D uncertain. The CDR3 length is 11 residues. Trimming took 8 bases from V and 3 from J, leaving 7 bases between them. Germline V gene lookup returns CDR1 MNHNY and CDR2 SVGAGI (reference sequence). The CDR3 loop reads CASHGDYGYTF. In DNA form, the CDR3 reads TGTGCCAGCCACGGGGACTATGGCTACACCTTC.

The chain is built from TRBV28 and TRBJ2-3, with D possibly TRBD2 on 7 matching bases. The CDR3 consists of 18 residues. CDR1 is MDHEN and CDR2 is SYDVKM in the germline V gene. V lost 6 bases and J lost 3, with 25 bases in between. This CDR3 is CASRGRRGPRGWTDTQYF. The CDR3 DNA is TGTGCCAGCAGGGGCAGGCGGGGGCCAAGGGGTTGGACAGATACGCAGTATTTT.